This is a list of T cell receptor beta chains from one sample in a study of cytomegalovirus exposure and HLA in healthy donors. The table came from immunoSEQ multiplex PCR; TCRdb's copy has only in-frame clones and leaves some out. The table records over 90,000 clones, 85% to 95% of them present only once. The material sequenced was PBMCs. The source of these receptors is a young woman in good health and CMV-seronegative. Each CDR3 is given with its conserved first and last residue. A D gene is named only where the DNA matches it firmly. The size entry is marked missing in some rows and otherwise reads once, few, many or a size class.

d_gene	v_gene	abundance	j_gene	CDR3nt	CDR3aa
NA	TRBV29-1	NA	TRBJ1-2	TGCAGCGTTGACGGGGAGAACTATGGCTACACCTTC	CSVDGENYGYTF
NA	TRBV27	NA	TRBJ2-2	TGTGCCAGCAGTTTTCGGGGTCTGAACACCGGGGAGCTGTTTTTT	CASSFRGLNTGELFF
TRBD1	TRBV28	NA	TRBJ1-2	TGTGCCAGCAGTCCATCCGGGACAGCGAACTATGGCTACACCTTC	CASSPSGTANYGYTF
NA	TRBV27	NA	TRBJ2-7	TGTGCCAGCAGCCGAGACTGGAACTCCTACGAGCAGTACTTC	CASSRDWNSYEQYF
TRBD2	TRBV10-3	NA	TRBJ2-7	TGTGCCATCAGTGAGCTAGCGGGGACCTACGAGCAGTACTTC	CAISELAGTYEQYF
TRBD2	TRBV19	NA	TRBJ2-5	TGTGCCAGTAGTAATTCGGGGGGTGGGGAGACCCAGTACTTC	CASSNSGGGETQYF
TRBD1	TRBV4-3	NA	TRBJ2-5	TGCGCCAGCAGCCCTAAGTGGGACAGAAGATTTCAAGAGACCCAGTACTTC	CASSPKWDRRFQETQYF
NA	TRBV9	NA	TRBJ2-1	TGTGCCAGCAGCGTTCGGTTTAGCTCCTACAATGAGCAGTTCTTC	CASSVRFSSYNEQFF
TRBD2	TRBV9	NA	TRBJ2-7	TGTGCCAGCAGCGTGACTAGCGGGAGGTCCGACGAGCAGTACTTC	CASSVTSGRSDEQYF
NA	TRBV6-7	NA	TRBJ1-1	TGTGCCAGCAGTGCACCGGGACACCCCCTTAGAGAAGCTTTCTTT	CASSAPGHPLREAFF
TRBD2	TRBV19	NA	TRBJ2-5	TGTGCCAGTAGTTCCCCGGGAGGGTATCAAGAGACCCAGTACTTC	CASSSPGGYQETQYF
TRBD2	TRBV6-5	NA	TRBJ2-1	TGTGCCAGCAGACCCAGCGGGAGCCCCTACAATGAGCAGTTCTTC	CASRPSGSPYNEQFF
NA	TRBV7-8	NA	TRBJ1-2	TGTGCCAGCAGCTTGGACACATACTATGGCTACACCTTC	CASSLDTYYGYTF
NA	TRBV30	NA	TRBJ1-1	TGTGCCTGGAGTGGCTCATCAGGGTATGGGCTGAACACTGAAGCTTTCTTT	CAWSGSSGYGLNTEAFF
TRBD2	TRBV7-9	NA	TRBJ2-7	TGTGCCAGCAGCTTAAGGCTAGCGGGGTCCTACGAGCAGTACTTC	CASSLRLAGSYEQYF
TRBD2	TRBV6-1	few	TRBJ2-4	TGTGCCAGCGGTGGACTAGCGGTAGCCAAAAACATTCAGTACTTC	CASGGLAVAKNIQYF
TRBD1	TRBV28	NA	TRBJ1-2	TGTGCCAGCATGACCCCCGGACAGGGATGGGATGGCTACACCTTC	CASMTPGQGWDGYTF
NA	TRBV7-2	NA	TRBJ1-1	TGTGCCAGCAGCACTCAGTCGGGTTACACTGAAGCTTTCTTT	CASSTQSGYTEAFF
NA	TRBV6-1	NA	TRBJ1-4	TGTGCCGAAGGGGGGGCAACTAATGAAAAACTGTTTTTT	CAEGGATNEKLFF
NA	TRBV15	NA	TRBJ1-1	TGTGCCACCAGCCCCCGGAGGGAGGGTTTATCGAACACTGAAGCTTTCTTT	CATSPRREGLSNTEAFF
NA	TRBV19	NA	TRBJ2-1	TGTGCCAGTAGTTGGAGGGGTGGCAATGAGCAGTTCTTC	CASSWRGGNEQFF
TRBD2	TRBV10-3	NA	TRBJ2-2	TGTGCCATCAGTGATTCTAGCGGATACACCGGGGAGCTGTTTTTT	CAISDSSGYTGELFF
NA	TRBV30	NA	TRBJ2-7	TGTGCCTGGAGTGTAGGGCGGGGTTTGGTCGAGCAGTACTTC	CAWSVGRGLVEQYF
NA	TRBV2	once	TRBJ2-7	TGTGCCAGCAGTGAAGACCAGGAAGTCGACGAGCAGTACTTC	CASSEDQEVDEQYF
TRBD1	TRBV23-1	NA	TRBJ1-1	TGCGCCAGCAGTCAACCGGTCCCGGGACAGGGGCAGGCGGCCACTGAAGCTTTCTTT	CASSQPVPGQGQAATEAFF
TRBD1	TRBV29-1	NA	TRBJ1-3	TGCAGCGTTGAAGGGACAGGCACTGGAAACACCATATATTTT	CSVEGTGTGNTIYF
TRBD1	TRBV4-2	NA	TRBJ2-6	TGTGCCAGCAGCCAAGAATTGGGGACAGGGGGTTTTGGGGCCAACGTCCTGACTTTC	CASSQELGTGGFGANVLTF
TRBD1	TRBV6-5	NA	TRBJ2-7	TGTGCCAGCAGTTACTCCGGGACAGGATCCTACGAGCAGTACTTC	CASSYSGTGSYEQYF
NA	TRBV6-5	NA	TRBJ1-2	TGTGCCAGCACCACTATCAGGGCGGATTACTATGGCTACACCTTC	CASTTIRADYYGYTF
TRBD2	TRBV27	NA	TRBJ2-3	TGTGCCAGCAGTTTATCGTGGGAGGGTACGCAGTATTTT	CASSLSWEGTQYF
NA	TRBV11-3	NA	TRBJ1-1	TGTGCCAGCAGACCTACGATGAACACTGAAGCTTTCTTT	CASRPTMNTEAFF
NA	TRBV7-9	NA	TRBJ1-1	TGTGCCAGCAGCTTATTCGGGGGGAACACTGAAGCTTTCTTT	CASSLFGGNTEAFF
NA	TRBV30	once	TRBJ2-4	TGTGCCTGGAGTGCTCTCCTAGTCACCAAAAACATTCAGTACTTC	CAWSALLVTKNIQYF
TRBD1	TRBV9	NA	TRBJ2-7	TGTGCCAGCAGCGTAGGGTACAGGGGGGTCTACGAGCAGTACTTC	CASSVGYRGVYEQYF
TRBD2	TRBV7-2	NA	TRBJ2-1	TGTGCCAGCAGGCCTTTCTCGACTAGCGCCAATGAGCAGTTCTTC	CASRPFSTSANEQFF
NA	TRBV7-9	NA	TRBJ2-7	TGTGCCAGCAGCTCCCCGACTAGTAGATACGAGCAGTACTTC	CASSSPTSRYEQYF
TRBD1	TRBV7-2	NA	TRBJ1-5	TGTGCCAGCAGCCCTGCGGGACAGCATAATCAGCCCCAGCATTTT	CASSPAGQHNQPQHF
NA	TRBV29-1	NA	TRBJ2-1	TGCAGCGGTGGCACGGCGGTCGGGCAGTTCTTC	CSGGTAVGQFF
NA	TRBV11-3	NA	TRBJ2-3	TGTGCCAGCAGCCTCCGCGGGGATCAGATTTCCACCGCACCCGGTACGCAGTATTTT	CASSLRGDQISTAPGTQYF
NA	TRBV7-8	NA	TRBJ1-1	TGTGCCAGCAGCTTAGGCGGGGTTGTTCGAGACACTGAAGCTTTCTTT	CASSLGGVVRDTEAFF
NA	TRBV30	NA	TRBJ2-7	TGTGCCTGGAGTGTAACTCACGAGCAGTACTTC	CAWSVTHEQYF
NA	TRBV18	NA	TRBJ2-5	TGTGCCAGCTCACCCGGGGTGGAGACCCAGTACTTC	CASSPGVETQYF
TRBD1	TRBV9	NA	TRBJ1-5	TGTGCCAGCAGCGTAGGAGGGGGCAGGGGGAACAATCAGCCCCAGCATTTT	CASSVGGGRGNNQPQHF
NA	TRBV29-1	NA	TRBJ1-2	TGCAGCGTTCGTTTATTTGAGTCAGGGGAGGGCTATGGCTACACCTTC	CSVRLFESGEGYGYTF
NA	TRBV25-1	once	TRBJ2-7	TGTGCCAGCAGTGAAAACTTTTCCTACGAGCAGTACTTC	CASSENFSYEQYF
NA	TRBV5-4	NA	TRBJ1-2	TGTGCCAGCAGCTTGGCAGGGGACGTCTATGGCTACACCTTC	CASSLAGDVYGYTF
NA	TRBV4-1	NA	TRBJ1-3	TGCGCCAGCAGCTACCTACAGGGCCTCTCTGGAAACACCATATATTTT	CASSYLQGLSGNTIYF
NA	TRBV19	NA	TRBJ2-6	TGTGCCACGGGCTCTGGGGCCAACGTCCTGACTTTC	CATGSGANVLTF
NA	TRBV27	once	TRBJ2-1	TGTGCCAGCAGTTTATCGGGACAAAAGTTCTTC	CASSLSGQKFF
NA	TRBV19	NA	TRBJ1-4	TGTGCCAGTAGTATCACCCGAACAGCGGTTAATGAAAAACTGTTTTTT	CASSITRTAVNEKLFF
TRBD1	TRBV4-1	NA	TRBJ1-1	TGCGCCAGCAGCCAAGACCGGGACAGGAGGAACACTGAAGCTTTCTTT	CASSQDRDRRNTEAFF
NA	TRBV4-1	NA	TRBJ2-7	TGCGCCAGCAGCCAGCAGAAGGGGACATTTGCCTACGAGCAGTACTTC	CASSQQKGTFAYEQYF
TRBD1	TRBV2	NA	TRBJ2-1	TGTGCCAGCAGTGGACAGGGTAAGCAGTTCTTC	CASSGQGKQFF
TRBD1	TRBV7-7	NA	TRBJ1-4	TGTGCTAGCAGCCCGGGGACAGGTGGAAATGAAAAACTGTTTTTT	CASSPGTGGNEKLFF
TRBD2	TRBV27	NA	TRBJ2-1	TGTGCCAGCAGTTTGGGGACTAGCGGGAGAAATGAGCAGTTCTTC	CASSLGTSGRNEQFF
NA	TRBV15	NA	TRBJ1-1	TGTGCCACCAGCAGACTAGTCCGAACTGAAGCTTTCTTT	CATSRLVRTEAFF